These 3 T cell receptor beta chains came from one sample sequenced in a study of cytomegalovirus exposure and HLA in healthy donors. Vbeta (60) and Jbeta (13) primers were used in the PCR. The repertoire was sequenced with immunoSEQ multiplex PCR; TCRdb's copy has only in-frame clones and lacks some. The sample carries 140,000 or so clones, roughly 80% recorded once. Sequences were obtained from PBMCs. Receptors were obtained from a female donor in good health and CMV-seronegative.

V and J are TRBV27 and TRBJ1-1; perhaps TRBD1 as D (6 bases). Trimming pared 5 bases from V and 1 base from J, leaving 11 bases between. This CDR3 spans 14 amino acids. Germline CDR1 reads MNHEY; CDR2 reads SMNVEV (reference sequence). In DNA form, the CDR3 reads TGTGCCAGCAGTCACTCACAGGGGAACACTGAAGCTTTCTTT. Protein: CASSHSQGNTEAFF.

The gene calls are TRBV4-2 and TRBJ2-7, with TRBD2 matching 10 bases. The CDR3 is 15 amino acids. Unmatched junction bases numbered 5, after V lost 4 bases and J lost 2 bases. The germline V gene has CDR1 LGHNA and CDR2 YNFKEQ. CDR3 nucleotide sequence: TGTGCCAGCAGCCCCGGACTAGCGGAAACCTACGAGCAGTACTTC. Protein: CASSPGLAETYEQYF.

This clone has just one count. The gene calls are TRBV30 and TRBJ1-6, with 8 bases fitting TRBD1. Germline V gene lookup returns CDR1 GTSNPN and CDR2 SVGIG (reference sequence). The ends lost 2 bases at V and 9 bases at J; junction bases unmatched: 3. CDR3 length: 13 residues. CDR3 DNA: TGTGCCTGGAGTTGGGGACAGGTTTCACCCCTCCACTTT. Its translation: CAWSWGQVSPLHF.